These 10 T cell receptor beta chains were all obtained from the same sample, sequenced in a study of T cells expressing NK-cell markers. TCRdb processed the 5' RACE reads again and assigns one entry to each CDR3 protein, with no DNA. The sample holds 450,000 to 600,000 distinct CDR3 sequences. The sample comprised blood T cells: a sorted CD56 or NKG2C T cell subset, CD4+ or CD8+ T cells, or bulk PBMC T cells (not recorded which). These receptors all come from a man younger than 35 in good health.

The chain recombines TRBV15 with TRBJ2-3. The CDR3 loop spans 15 amino acids. Per the germline V gene, CDR1 is LNHNV and CDR2 is YYDKDF (reference sequence). Here the CDR3 reads CATSSRAERTDTQYF. Full variable domain (remainder filled in from reference TRBV15 and TRBJ2-3): DAMVIQNPRYQVTQFGKPVTLSCSQTLNHNVMYWYQQKSSQAPKLLFHYYDKDFNNEADTPDNFQSRRPNTSFCFLDIRSPGLGDTAMYLCATSSRAERTDTQYFGPGTRLTVL.

The chain recombines TRBV16 with TRBJ2-2. CDR1 is KGHSY, CDR2 FQNENV, per germline. The CDR3 has 13 amino acids. The CDR3 sequence is CASSQFFSGELFF.

The chain uses TRBV11-2 and TRBJ2-4; the TCRdb call, TRBD2, lacks DNA for checking. Germline V gene sequence: CDR1 SGHAT, CDR2 FQNNGV. CDR3 length equals 17 residues. CDR3 in amino acids: CASSLETSGRGKNIQYF.

This chain uses TRBV5-1 with TRBJ1-4; TCRdb picks TRBD1, but there is no DNA to check that call. Germline V CDR1 and CDR2: SGHRS, YFSETQ. The CDR3 sequence is 16 residues long. CDR3 protein: CASSVFSGSSNEKLFF.

The rearrangement joins TRBV9 to TRBJ2-3; TCRdb proposes TRBD1, but this gene call is untestable without DNA. The V gene's germline CDR1 is SGDLS and CDR2 YYNGEE. This CDR3 is 14 amino acids long. This chain's CDR3 is CASSVTQGPDTQYF. The complete variable domain, with remaining parts taken from reference TRBV9 and TRBJ2-3, reads DSGVTQTPKHLITATGQRVTLRCSPRSGDLSVYWYQQSLDQGLQFLIQYYNGEERAKGNILERFSAQQFPDLHSELNLSSLELGDSALYFCASSVTQGPDTQYFGPGTRLTVL.

The rearrangement joins TRBV3-1 to TRBJ1-5; TCRdb proposes TRBD1, but this gene call is untestable without DNA. This CDR3 spans 11 amino acids. Germline V gives CDR1 LGHDT, CDR2 YNNKEL (reference sequence). CDR3 residues: CASSHPGPQHF. Together with reference TRBV3-1 and TRBJ1-5, the CDR3 gives the full variable domain: DTAVSQTPKYLVTQMGNDKSIKCEQNLGHDTMYWYKQDSKKFLKIMFSYNNKELIINETVPNRFSPKSPDKAHLNLHINSLELGDSAVYFCASSHPGPQHFGDGTRLSIL.

The chain couples TRBV20-1 to TRBJ1-6. This CDR3 is 16 amino acids long. In germline, CDR1 is DFQATT, CDR2 SNEGSKA (reference sequence). The chain's CDR3 is CSARVDPSSYNSPLHF.

The V gene is TRBV12-3 or TRBV12-4, the J gene TRBJ1-1; TCRdb's D gene call, TRBD1, goes unchecked for lack of DNA. The CDR3 loop spans 16 amino acids. CDR3: CASSSQTGGPNTEAFF.

This chain uses TRBV7-9 with TRBJ1-4. Germline V lookup: CDR1 SEHNR, CDR2 FQNEAQ (reference sequence). This CDR3 contains 11 residues. CDR3 loop: CASETNEKLFF.

This chain joins TRBV10-3 and TRBJ2-2. This CDR3 region has 15 residues. CDR1 and CDR2 from the germline V gene are ENHRY and SYGVKD. CDR3 loop: CAISETTLNTGELFF.